This TCR beta chain was sequenced for a study of identical twins. Points from the study as a whole: Cord blood beta clonotypes that were abundant carried fewer insertions, and memory repertoires showed no such trend. Because invariant MAIT and iNKT cells could be present, zero-insertion analyses could be partly confounded. Among monozygotic twins, out-of-frame TCR alpha sharing exceeded what models predicted.

This clonotype showed up just a few times. The antigen is unknown. Germline assignment: CDR1 SGHKS and CDR2 YYEKEE (reference sequence). The CDR3 has 18 amino acids. The V end lost 0 bases, the J end lost 0 bases, and 13 bases lay between the germline ends. TCRdb used MiXCR to reprocess the 5' RACE reads, holding one entry per CDR3 protein. The sample carries a few hundred thousand distinct CDR3 sequences, 9% to 15% recorded once. This sample also belongs to another study, concerning yellow fever vaccine responses in identical twins. From that study: The authors reported partly convergent, partly personalized vaccine responses in identical twins.

The V gene is TRBV5-5, the J gene TRBJ2-6, with a possible D match to TRBD1 (5 bases). The sample consisted of CD8+ T cells sorted from blood. This clonotype was obtained from a young woman in good health. As DNA, the CDR3 is TGTGCCAGCAGCTTGGCCGACAGCCGCTACTCTGGGGCCAACGTCCTGACTTTC. It translates to CASSLADSRYSGANVLTF.